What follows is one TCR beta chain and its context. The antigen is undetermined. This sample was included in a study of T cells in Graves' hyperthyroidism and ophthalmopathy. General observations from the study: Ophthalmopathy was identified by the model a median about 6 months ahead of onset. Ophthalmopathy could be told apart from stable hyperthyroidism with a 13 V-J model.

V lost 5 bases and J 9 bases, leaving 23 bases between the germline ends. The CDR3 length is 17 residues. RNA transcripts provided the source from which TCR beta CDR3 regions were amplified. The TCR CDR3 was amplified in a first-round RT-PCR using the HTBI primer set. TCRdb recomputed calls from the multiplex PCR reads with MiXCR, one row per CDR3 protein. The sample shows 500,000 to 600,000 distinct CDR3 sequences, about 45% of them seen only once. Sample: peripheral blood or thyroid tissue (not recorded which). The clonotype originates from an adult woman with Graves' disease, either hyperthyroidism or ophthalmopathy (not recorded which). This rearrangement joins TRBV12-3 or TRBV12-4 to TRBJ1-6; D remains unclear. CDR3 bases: TGTGCCAGCAGTCCCGGGAGTTTCTCCCTTGGAGGTTCACCCCTCCACTTT. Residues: CASSPGSFSLGGSPLHF.